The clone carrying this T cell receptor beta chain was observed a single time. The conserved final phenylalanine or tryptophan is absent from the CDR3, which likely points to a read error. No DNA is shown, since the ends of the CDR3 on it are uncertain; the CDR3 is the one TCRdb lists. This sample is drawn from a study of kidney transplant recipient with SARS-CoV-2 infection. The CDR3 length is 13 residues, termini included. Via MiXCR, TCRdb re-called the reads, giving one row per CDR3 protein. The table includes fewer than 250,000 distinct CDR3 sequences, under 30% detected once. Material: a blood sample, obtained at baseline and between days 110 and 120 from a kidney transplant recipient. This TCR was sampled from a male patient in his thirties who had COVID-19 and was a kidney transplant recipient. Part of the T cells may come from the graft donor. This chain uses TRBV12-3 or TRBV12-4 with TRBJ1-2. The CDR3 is CASRGASLRGDTC.